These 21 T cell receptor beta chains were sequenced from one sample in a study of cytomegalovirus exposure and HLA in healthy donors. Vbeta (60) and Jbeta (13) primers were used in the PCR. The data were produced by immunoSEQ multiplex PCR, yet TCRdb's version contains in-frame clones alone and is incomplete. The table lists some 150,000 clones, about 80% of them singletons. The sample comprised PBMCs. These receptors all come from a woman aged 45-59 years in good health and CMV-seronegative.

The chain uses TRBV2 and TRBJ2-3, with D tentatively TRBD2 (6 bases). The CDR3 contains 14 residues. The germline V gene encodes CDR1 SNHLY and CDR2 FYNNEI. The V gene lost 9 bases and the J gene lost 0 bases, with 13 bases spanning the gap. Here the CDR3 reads CASSTGTSTDTQYF. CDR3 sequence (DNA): TGTGCCAGTTCTACTGGGACTAGCACAGATACGCAGTATTTT.

The CDR3 loop is CASSLLGRQGGPYEQYF. CDR3 in DNA: TGTGCCAGCAGTTTATTAGGTAGGCAGGGTGGTCCCTACGAGCAGTACTTC. The V and J genes are TRBV27 and TRBJ2-7, with D possibly being TRBD1 (5 bases). The germline V and J ends were trimmed by 1 base and 2 bases, with 18 bases remaining between them. The length of the CDR3 is 17 residues. Looked up from germline, CDR1 is MNHEY and CDR2 is SMNVEV (reference sequence).

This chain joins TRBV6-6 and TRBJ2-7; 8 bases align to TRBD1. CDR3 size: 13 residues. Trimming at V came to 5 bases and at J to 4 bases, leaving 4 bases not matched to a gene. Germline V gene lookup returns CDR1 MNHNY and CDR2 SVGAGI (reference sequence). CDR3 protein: CASSHGQGYEQYF. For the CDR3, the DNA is TGTGCCAGCAGTCACGGACAGGGTTACGAGCAGTACTTC.

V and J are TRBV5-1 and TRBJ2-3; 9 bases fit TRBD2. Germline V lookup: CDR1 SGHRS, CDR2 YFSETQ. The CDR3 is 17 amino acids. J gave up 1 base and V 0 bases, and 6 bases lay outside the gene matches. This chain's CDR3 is CASSLDPLAGGTDTQYF. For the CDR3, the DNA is TGCGCCAGCAGCTTGGACCCCTTAGCGGGAGGCACAGATACGCAGTATTTT. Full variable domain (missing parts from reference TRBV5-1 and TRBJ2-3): KAGVTQTPRYLIKTRGQQVTLSCSPISGHRSVSWYQQTPGQGLQFLFEYFSETQRNKGNFPGRFSGRQFSNSRSEMNVSTLELGDSALYLCASSLDPLAGGTDTQYFGPGTRLTVL.

CDR3 residues: CASSFSGGRETQYF. The CDR3 coding sequence is TGTGCCAGTTCATTCAGCGGGGGTAGAGAGACCCAGTACTTC. This sequence joins TRBV27 and TRBJ2-5; 8 positions agree with TRBD2. The CDR3 covers 14 residues. The germline CDR1 and CDR2 sequences are MNHEY and SMNVEV (reference sequence). The junction had 10 bases not matched to a gene; V was cut back by 9 bases and J by 4 bases.

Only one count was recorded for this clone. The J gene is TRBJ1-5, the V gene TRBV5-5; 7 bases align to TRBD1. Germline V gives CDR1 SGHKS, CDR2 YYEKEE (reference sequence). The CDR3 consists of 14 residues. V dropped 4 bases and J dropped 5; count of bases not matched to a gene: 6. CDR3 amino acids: CASSLRTGDQPQHF. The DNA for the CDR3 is TGTGCCAGCAGCCTTCGCACAGGGGATCAGCCCCAGCATTTT.

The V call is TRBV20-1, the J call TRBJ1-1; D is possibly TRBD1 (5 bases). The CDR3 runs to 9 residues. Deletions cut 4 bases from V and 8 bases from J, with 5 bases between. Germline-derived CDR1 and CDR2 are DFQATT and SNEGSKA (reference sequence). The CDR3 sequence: CSANREAFF. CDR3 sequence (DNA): TGCAGTGCTAACAGGGAAGCTTTCTTT.

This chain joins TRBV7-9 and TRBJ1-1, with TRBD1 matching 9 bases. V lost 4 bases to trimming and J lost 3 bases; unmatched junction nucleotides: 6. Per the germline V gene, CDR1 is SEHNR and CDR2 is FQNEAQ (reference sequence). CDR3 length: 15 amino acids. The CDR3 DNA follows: TGTGCCAGCAGCTCACTGACAGGGGGGGACACTGAAGCTTTCTTT. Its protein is CASSSLTGGDTEAFF. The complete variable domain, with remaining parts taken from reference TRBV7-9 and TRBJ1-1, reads DTGVSQNPRHKITKRGQNVTFRCDPISEHNRLYWYRQTLGQGPEFLTYFQNEAQLEKSRLLSDRFSAERPKGSFSTLEIQRTEQGDSAMYLCASSSLTGGDTEAFFGQGTRLTVV.

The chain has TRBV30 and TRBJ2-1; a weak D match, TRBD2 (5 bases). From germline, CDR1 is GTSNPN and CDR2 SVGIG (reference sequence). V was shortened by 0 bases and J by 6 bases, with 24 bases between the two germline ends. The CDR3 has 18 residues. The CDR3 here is CAWSVVFYLRAEPNEQFF. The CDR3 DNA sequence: TGTGCCTGGAGTGTAGTTTTTTATCTGAGGGCGGAACCCAATGAGCAGTTCTTC.

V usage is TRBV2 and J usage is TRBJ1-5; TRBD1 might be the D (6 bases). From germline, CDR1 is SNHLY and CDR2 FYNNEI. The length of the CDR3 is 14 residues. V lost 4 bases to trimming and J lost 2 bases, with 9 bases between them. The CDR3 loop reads CASSVDSRNQPQHF. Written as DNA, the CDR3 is TGTGCCAGCAGTGTGGACAGTCGCAATCAGCCCCAGCATTTT.

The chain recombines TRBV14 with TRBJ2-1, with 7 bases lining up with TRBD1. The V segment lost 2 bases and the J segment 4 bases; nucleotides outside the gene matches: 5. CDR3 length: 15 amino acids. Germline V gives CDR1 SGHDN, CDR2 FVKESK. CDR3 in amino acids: CASSQPGTAYNEQFF. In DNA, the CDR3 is TGTGCCAGCAGCCAACCCGGGACAGCATACAATGAGCAGTTCTTC.

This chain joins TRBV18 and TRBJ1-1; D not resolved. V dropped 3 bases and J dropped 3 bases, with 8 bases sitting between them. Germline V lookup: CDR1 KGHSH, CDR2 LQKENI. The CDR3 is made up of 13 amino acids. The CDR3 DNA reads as TGTGCCAGCTCACCGGTAGGAGACACTGAAGCTTTCTTT. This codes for CASSPVGDTEAFF.

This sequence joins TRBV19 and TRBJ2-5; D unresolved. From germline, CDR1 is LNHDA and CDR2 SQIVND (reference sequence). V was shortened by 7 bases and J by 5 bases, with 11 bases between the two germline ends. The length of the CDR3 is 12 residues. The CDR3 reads CASNNRWETQYF. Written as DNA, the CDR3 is TGTGCCAGTAACAATCGCTGGGAGACCCAGTACTTC.

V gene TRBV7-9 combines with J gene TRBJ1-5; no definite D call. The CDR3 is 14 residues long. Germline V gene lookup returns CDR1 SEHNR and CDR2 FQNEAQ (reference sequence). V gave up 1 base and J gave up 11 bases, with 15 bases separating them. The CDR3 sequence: CASSLVDSLGTQHF. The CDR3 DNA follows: TGTGCCAGCAGCTTAGTGGACTCTCTGGGGACCCAGCATTTT.

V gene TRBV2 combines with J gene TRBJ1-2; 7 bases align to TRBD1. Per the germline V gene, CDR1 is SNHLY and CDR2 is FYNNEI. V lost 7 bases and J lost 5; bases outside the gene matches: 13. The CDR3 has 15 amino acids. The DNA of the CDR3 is TGTGCCAGCACCTACTTTAGAGGGGGCGAATATGGCTACACCTTC. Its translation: CASTYFRGGEYGYTF.

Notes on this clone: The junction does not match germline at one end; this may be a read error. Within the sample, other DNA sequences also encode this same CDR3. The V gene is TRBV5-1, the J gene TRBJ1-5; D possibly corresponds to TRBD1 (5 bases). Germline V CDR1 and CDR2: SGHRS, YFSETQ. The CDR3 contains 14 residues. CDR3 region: CASSLGGGDQPQHF. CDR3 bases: TGCGCCAGCAGTTTGGGTGGGGGGGATCAGCCCCAGCATTTT.

The CDR3 DNA reads as TGTGCCAGCTCACCCGGGAGTGGTGAAAAACTGTTTTTT. Its protein product is CASSPGSGEKLFF. V is TRBV18 and J is TRBJ1-4; D is ambiguous. CDR3 length: 13 residues. V gave up 3 bases and J gave up 7 bases, with 9 bases separating them. CDR1 and CDR2 from the germline V gene are KGHSH and LQKENI.

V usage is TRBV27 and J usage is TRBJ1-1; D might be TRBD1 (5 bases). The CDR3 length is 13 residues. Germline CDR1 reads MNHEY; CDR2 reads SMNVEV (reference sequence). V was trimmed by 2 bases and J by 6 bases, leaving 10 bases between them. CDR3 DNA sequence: TGTGCCAGCAGTTTAAGGACGACAGCTGAAGCTTTCTTT. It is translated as CASSLRTTAEAFF.

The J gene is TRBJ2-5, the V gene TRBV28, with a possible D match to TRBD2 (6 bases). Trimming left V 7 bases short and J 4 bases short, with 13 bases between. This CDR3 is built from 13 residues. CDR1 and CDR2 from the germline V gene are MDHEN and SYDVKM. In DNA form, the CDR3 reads TGTGCCAGCAACCAACTAGCAGGAGAGACCCAGTACTTC. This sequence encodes CASNQLAGETQYF.

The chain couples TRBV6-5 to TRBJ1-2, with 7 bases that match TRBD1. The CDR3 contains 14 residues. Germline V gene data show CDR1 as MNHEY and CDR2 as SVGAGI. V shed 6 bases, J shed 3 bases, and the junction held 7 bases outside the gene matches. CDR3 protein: CASRRQGWDYGYTF. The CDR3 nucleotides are TGTGCCAGCAGAAGACAGGGATGGGACTATGGCTACACCTTC.

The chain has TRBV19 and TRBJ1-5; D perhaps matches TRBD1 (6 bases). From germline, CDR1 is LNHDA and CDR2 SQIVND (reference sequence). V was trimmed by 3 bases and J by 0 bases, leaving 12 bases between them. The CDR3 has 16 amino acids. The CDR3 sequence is CASSIGGTSSNQPQHF. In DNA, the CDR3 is TGTGCCAGTAGTATCGGGGGGACATCTAGCAATCAGCCCCAGCATTTT.